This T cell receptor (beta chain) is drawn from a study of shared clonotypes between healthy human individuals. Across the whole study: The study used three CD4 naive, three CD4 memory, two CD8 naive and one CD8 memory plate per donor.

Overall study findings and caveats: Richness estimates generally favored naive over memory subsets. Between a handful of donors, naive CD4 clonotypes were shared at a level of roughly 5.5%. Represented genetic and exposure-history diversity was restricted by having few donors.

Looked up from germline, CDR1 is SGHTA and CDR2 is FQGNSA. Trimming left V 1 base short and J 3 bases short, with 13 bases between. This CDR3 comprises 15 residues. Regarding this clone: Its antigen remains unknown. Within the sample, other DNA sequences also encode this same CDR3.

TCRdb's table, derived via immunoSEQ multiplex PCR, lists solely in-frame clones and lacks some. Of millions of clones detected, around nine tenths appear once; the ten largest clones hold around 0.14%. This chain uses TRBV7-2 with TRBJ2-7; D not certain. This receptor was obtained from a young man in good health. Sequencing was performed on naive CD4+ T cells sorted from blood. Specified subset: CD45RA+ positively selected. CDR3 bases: TGTGCCAGCAGCTTAGAAGTAGGTAGCAGCTACGAGCAGTACTTC. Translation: CASSLEVGSSYEQYF.